Following are 8 T cell receptor beta chains from one sample sequenced in a study of neurological immune-mediated disorders. TCRdb redid the calling of the 5' RACE reads with MiXCR, one entry per CDR3 protein. The sample comprises about 95,000 distinct CDR3 sequences, approximately 3.3% of which are singletons, and around 6% rests with the top ten. Sequencing was carried out using PBMCs. These receptors all come from a woman aged 18-35 years with multiple sclerosis.

This clonotype appeared many times. The chain links TRBV7-2 to TRBJ2-3; no clear D. The CDR3 has 13 amino acids. The V end lost 5 bases, the J end lost 2 bases, and 8 bases lay between the germline ends. Germline CDR1 and CDR2: SGHTA and FQGNSA. CDR3 nucleotide sequence: TGTGCCAGCAGCGTACATAACACAGATACGCAGTATTTT. This encodes CASSVHNTDTQYF.

In its sample, this clonotype was seen many times. The gene calls are TRBV20-1 and TRBJ1-1; D is perhaps TRBD1 (6 bases). The length of the CDR3 is 14 residues. Germline loops: CDR1 DFQATT, CDR2 SNEGSKA (reference sequence). Trimming cost V 3 bases and J 5 bases, with 16 bases left between them. DNA of the CDR3: TGCAGTGCTAGTCCAGGGGCCAGGATAACTGAAGCTTTCTTT. Protein product: CSASPGARITEAFF.

This clonotype was found many times. This chain connects TRBV15 to TRBJ1-3, with D maybe TRBD1 (6 bases). Germline CDR1 and CDR2: LNHNV and YYDKDF (reference sequence). V was trimmed by 8 bases and J by 3 bases, leaving 17 bases between them. This CDR3 comprises 15 residues. The CDR3 loop reads CATGQGGANGNTIYF. The CDR3 bases are TGTGCCACCGGACAAGGGGGGGCAAATGGAAACACCATATATTTT.

In its sample, this clonotype was seen a few times. The chain recombines TRBV6-2 or TRBV6-3 with TRBJ2-1; 10 nucleotides match TRBD2. The CDR3 covers 15 residues. Trimming took 8 bases from V and 8 from J; bases not matched to a gene: 12. Germline V gene sequence: CDR1 MNHEY, CDR2 SVGEGT. CDR3 region: CASQIAGGRVYEQFF. CDR3 nucleotide sequence: TGTGCCAGCCAGATAGCGGGAGGAAGGGTGTATGAGCAGTTCTTC.

This clonotype came up many times. The chain combines TRBV7-2 with TRBJ2-1; 9 positions agree with TRBD2. The V gene's germline CDR1 is SGHTA and CDR2 FQGNSA. With V trimmed by 4 bases and J by 8 bases, 6 bases remained unmatched. This CDR3 is 14 amino acids long. The CDR3 loop reads CASSWGLASDEQFF. The CDR3 nucleotides are TGTGCCAGCAGCTGGGGACTAGCAAGCGATGAGCAGTTCTTC.

This clonotype was counted at least ten times. The V and J genes are TRBV3-1 and TRBJ2-1; 13 nucleotides agree with TRBD2. The V gene's germline CDR1 is LGHDT and CDR2 YNNKEL (reference sequence). This CDR3 comprises 14 residues. The V segment lost 8 bases and the J segment 3 bases; nucleotides outside the gene matches: 1. The CDR3 bases are TGTGCCAGCCGACTAGCGGGAGGCTACAATGAGCAGTTCTTC. Translating gives CASRLAGGYNEQFF.

The gene calls are TRBV6-6 and TRBJ1-5, with D perhaps TRBD1 (5 bases). Trimming shortened V by 7 bases and J by 2 bases, and 12 bases separated the two germline ends. CDR1 is MNHNY and CDR2 is SVGAGI in the germline V gene (reference sequence). This CDR3 is 14 amino acids long. The DNA of the CDR3 is TGTGCCAGCACTCGACAGCAGGGCAATCAGCCCCAGCATTTT. Its translation: CASTRQQGNQPQHF.

This clonotype was detected many times. This rearrangement joins TRBV10-1 to TRBJ2-5, with D tentatively TRBD2 (6 bases). The CDR3 is 14 residues long. The germline V gene has CDR1 WNHNN and CDR2 SYGVQD (reference sequence). Trimming removed 0 bases from V and 2 bases from J, with 7 bases in between. CDR3 coding DNA: TGCGCCAGCAGTGAGTCGGGGGGTCAAGAGACCCAGTACTTC. Amino acid sequence: CASSESGGQETQYF.